The rows below give T cell receptor beta chains drawn from one sample of a study of beta chain features in type 1 diabetes. Data came from immunoSEQ multiplex PCR; TCRdb stores just in-frame clones and leaves some out. The table lists roughly 370,000 clones, about 14% of them singletons. Sequencing was done on a sample of naive CD4+ T cells from blood. Receptors originate from a man aged 30 to 45 in good health. CDR3s include the opening cysteine and the closing phenylalanine or tryptophan. The D gene is left open where the match is weak. Only part of the rows carry a size: once, few, many, or a class if the clone is expanded.

>-|TRBJ2-5|few|TRBV7-2
TGTGCCAGCAGCTTAGACCTAGGGCCCAGGGGCCAAGAGACCCAGTACTTC
CASSLDLGPRGQETQYF
>-|TRBJ2-3|-|TRBV5-4
TGTGCCAGCAGGCGACAGGGCACAGATACGCAGTATTTT
CASRRQGTDTQYF
>-|TRBJ2-1|few|TRBV5-1
TGCGCCAGCCATCCCAAGACGGGCTCCAATGAGCAGTTCTTC
CASHPKTGSNEQFF
>TRBD2|TRBJ2-1|-|TRBV9
TGTGCCAGCAGCGTAGTCGGCGGGAGGATGGGGAATGAGCAGTTCTTC
CASSVVGGRMGNEQFF
>TRBD2|TRBJ2-3|few|TRBV7-9
TGTGCCAGCAGCTTCGGACTAGCGGGCACAGATACGCAGTATTTT
CASSFGLAGTDTQYF
>-|TRBJ1-2|few|TRBV20-1
TGCAGTGCTAGTCTAATGGATGGCTACACCTTC
CSASLMDGYTF
>TRBD2|TRBJ2-1|-|TRBV5-1
TGCGCCAGCAGCGCCTTGCTAGCGGGGGACAATGAGCAGTTCTTC
CASSALLAGDNEQFF
>TRBD1|TRBJ2-1|-|TRBV5-1
TGCGCCAGCAGCTTCCTAGGGGACAGGGATCGAGATGAGCAGTTCTTC
CASSFLGDRDRDEQFF
>-|TRBJ2-1|few|TRBV5-1
TGCGCCAGCAGCGGACTAACCGGGACAGTTAATGAGCAGTTCTTC
CASSGLTGTVNEQFF
>TRBD1|TRBJ2-3|-|TRBV5-6
TGTGCCAGCAGCCTAGGACAGGGCGGCACAGATACGCAGTATTTT
CASSLGQGGTDTQYF
>-|TRBJ1-3|-|TRBV15
TGTGCCACCAGCAGAGATCGGGGAAACACCATATATTTT
CATSRDRGNTIYF
>-|TRBJ2-5|-|TRBV29-1
TGCAGCGTTGTTTGGGTTCGAGAGACCCAGTACTTC
CSVVWVRETQYF
>-|TRBJ2-5|few|TRBV27
TGTGCCAGCCTACCCCGAGTGGGCTCTCACATAGAGACCCAGTACTTC
CASLPRVGSHIETQYF
>TRBD1|TRBJ2-6|-|TRBV7-9
TGTGCCAGCAGGATACCCGGGACAGGGAGCTCTGGGGCCAACGTCCTGACTTTC
CASRIPGTGSSGANVLTF
>-|TRBJ2-3|-|TRBV11-2
TGTGCCAGCACCCCCACAGATACGCAGTATTTT
CASTPTDTQYF
>-|TRBJ2-3|few|TRBV5-1
TGCGCCAGCAGCTTGGCGGAGGCTAGCCCTCGAGGCGCAGATACGCAGTATTTT
CASSLAEASPRGADTQYF
>TRBD2|TRBJ2-5|few|TRBV11-2
TGTGCCAGCAGCCCGGGGGGGCCGCGGCAAGAGACCCAGTACTTC
CASSPGGPRQETQYF
>-|TRBJ2-1|-|TRBV29-1
TGCAGCGTTGAGGGGAGGCGGAAGGACGATCGGAATGAGCAGTTCTTC
CSVEGRRKDDRNEQFF